This T cell receptor (beta chain) derives from a study of cytomegalovirus exposure and HLA in healthy donors (dated 2017 in TCRdb). A note on the overall study: An earlier analysis of some 620 of the donors reported about 280 Gb of sequence data and 117 million unique TCR beta sequences obtained from about 179 million T cells. An early release that covered fewer than 800 HLA-typed donors contained about 300 gigabases of sequencing data and 65 million to 100 million unique TCR sequences. Of the approximately 400 genotyped donors, roughly 85% fell in the genetic ancestry cluster associated with self-reported Caucasian donors. The study was designed to test whether signatures of past pathogen exposure could be identified by cataloging public T cell receptors. The study used immunosequencing to profile the T cell repertoires of approximately 630 subjects and linked those repertoires to cytomegalovirus serostatus. Along with the approximately 620-subject first cohort, a separate validation cohort of 120 different subjects was used. To predict cytomegalovirus infection status, the study combined high-throughput TCR immunosequencing, statistical association of individual TCRs with disease status, and machine learning. A later analysis re-analyzed previously published TCR beta repertoires from 550 to 700 donors and added high-resolution HLA genotyping to study TCR occurrence patterns. The later analysis used no new phenotypic data to find candidate immune exposures, relying instead on TCR beta sequences and their occurrence across donors. In an earlier analysis of a few hundred of the donors, high-throughput TCR beta sequencing was used to judge whether each TCR beta V gene segment behaved as functional or pseudogenic. Donor age, sex, ethnicity and CMV serostatus were compiled together with the repertoire data. A later genetic analysis took genome-wide SNP genotypes for about three fifths of the 666 donors and used that subset as a discovery cohort. All discovery cohort repertoires had been generated using a single sequencing platform. HLA typing included class I and class II loci at four-digit resolution. The number of typed donors differed by locus: roughly 629-630 for A, B, C, DRB1 and DQB1; approximately 530 for DQA1; 606 for DPA1; and roughly 490 for DPB1. A handful of DR-DQ haplotypes were handled as single units for association and clustering because linkage in the cohort was strong. Across approximately 420 genotyped donors of the cohort, an average of about 240,000 unique TCR beta nucleotide sequences per donor were sequenced, and roughly 17% of those sequences were non-productive. Results the study describes overall, beyond this receptor: The presence/absence analyses assumed that sequencing depth was roughly uniform across donors, and that assumption may not be true. Correlated functional status among segregating V segments might be attributable to linkage disequilibrium, but an unknown experimental factor could not be ruled out. Assigning TCR associations to individual alleles was difficult when HLA alleles, especially DR and DQ, strongly co-occurred. In a later analysis, several top co-occurrence clusters were reported to appear linked to parvovirus B19, influenza, CMV and Epstein-Barr virus. V-gene and J-gene trimming of TCR beta chains was associated with a missense DCLRE1C variant in a later genetic analysis, and the association was replicated in an independent cohort. About 17 rarely observed V segments, including chromosome 9 orphons, were excluded from the earlier analysis of just under 600 of the donors because counts were too low. In a later analysis, TCR association rates were found to vary across HLA loci, with the most associated TCRs seen for DRB1 alleles and the fewest for HLA-C alleles. The sequencing pipeline was judged likely to have produced a cluster of highly shared sequence variants as a technical artifact. Because the 87-base-pair reads could not distinguish some IMGT-functional V segments, including TRBV6-2 and TRBV6-3, those segments were excluded. A total of fewer than 200 TCR beta chains were listed by the study as associated with cytomegalovirus. Compared with the roughly 700-donor mean, donors in an Asian-associated ancestry cluster had fewer N-insertions in productive TCRs, according to a later genetic analysis. A few of the identified cytomegalovirus-associated TCR beta chains were confirmed in vitro to be specific for cytomegalovirus antigens. The classifier was reported to diagnose cytomegalovirus status with high specificity and sensitivity in both the original cohort and the validation cohort. A further reported finding was that TCR beta sequences accurately predicted the HLA-A and HLA-B alleles for most subjects in the first cohort. While some public TCRs were present in many individuals, most TCR sequences turned up only very rarely across donors. The authors suggested that the approach could potentially be generalized to other disease states and immunological phenotypes. In a later analysis, 16,951 TCR beta sequences were associated with specific HLA alleles at a false discovery rate of 0.05. According to a later analysis, most CMV-associated TCR beta chains appeared to be HLA-restricted, and the HLA associations seemed to be driven largely by CMV exposure. The only immune exposure information available for the cohort was CMV serostatus. In a later analysis, HLA-associated TCR beta chains showed more clonal expansion and lower generation probabilities than non-associated chains that were equally common. This cohort had only TCR beta chains sequenced, and the lack of alpha or paired-chain data limited which features could be detected. Because some donors lacked HLA typing at each locus, the association tests relied only on the typed subset. In an earlier analysis of some 550 of the donors, most TCR beta V segments were observed in productive rearrangements about 87% or about 30% of the time, broadly matching IMGT annotations.

The germline V and J ends show losses of 5 bases and 1 base respectively, and no gene match explains 14 bases of the junction. Reading from cysteine to phenylalanine, the CDR3 counts 18 amino acids. Only CDR3 DNA is held: 54 bases, read in frame from base 1. The germline V gene gives CDR1 as SGHDT and CDR2 as YYEEEE. The library was prepared using the immunoSEQ multiplex PCR assay. For the multiplex PCR, a mixture combining 60 forward primers for TCR Vbeta segments and 13 reverse primers for TCR Jbeta segments was used. The CDR3 region of rearranged TCR beta genes was amplified from genomic DNA by a multiplex PCR assay. Amplified TCR beta libraries were sequenced as 87-base-pair reads on the Illumina HiSeq System. The paper's data handling went like this. A later analysis tallied 75 million to 95 million unique TCR beta chains across the 700 or so repertoires, and approximately 12 million of those chains were shared by two or more donors. Raw reads were error-corrected and collapsed into unique sequences with a nearest-neighbor algorithm that merged closely related sequences to remove PCR and sequencing errors. CDR3 sequences were aligned to IMGT reference sequences to assign V, D and J gene segments. For a sequence to be retained, at least a six-nucleotide match to both a V gene segment and a J gene segment was required. A rearrangement was called productive if the CDR3 had no stop codons and remained in frame with V and J, and every other rearrangement was called non-productive. CDR3 was defined according to IMGT convention as the region running from the second conserved V-encoded cysteine to the conserved J-encoded phenylalanine. Sequences without an unambiguous match to a single V gene segment were excluded from the earlier analysis of almost 600 of the donors. An earlier analysis of around 600 of the donors classified V segments as functional when productive rearrangements were above 56.7% and as segregating when the standard deviation between donors was above 5%. A statistical classification framework was developed to diagnose cytomegalovirus status using the catalog of TCR beta chain sequences. A later analysis assigned V and J genes by comparing TCR nucleotide sequences with IMGT/GENE-DB human TR gene sequences. A later analysis assigned CDR3 sequences and most-parsimonious VDJ recombination scenarios with the TCRdist pipeline. A later analysis defined each TCR beta chain by its CDR3 amino acid sequence plus V-gene family, and excluded reads lacking a unique V-gene family. To address suspected cross-contamination and a sequencing artifact, a later analysis removed 592 highly shared, low-generation-probability nucleotide sequences. For each public chain, a later analysis derived a clonal expansion index from normalized ranks of inferred template counts within each repertoire. In a later analysis, generation probabilities were computed using a VDJ recombination model fitted to out-of-frame rearrangements, and the results were checked against IGoR. Hypergeometric tests were used in a later analysis to score TCR-TCR, TCR-HLA and TCR-CMV co-occurrence, with a repertoire-size bias correction applied to the TCR pairs. False discovery rates were estimated in a later analysis by permuting HLA or CMV assignments 20 times. In a later analysis, co-occurring TCRs were grouped with DBSCAN, and TCRdist sequence similarity was added when clustering was performed within HLA-allele-positive subsets. Repertoires with fewer than 30,000 or more than 120,000 public chains were left out of co-occurrence clustering, as were about 5 repertoires with anomalous nucleotide sharing. TCRdb carries this immuneACCESS record with in-frame sequences only. Its versions omit some clonotypes, under half of them owing to an unresolved V gene in the studies checked, with the rest unexplained. V and J calls and clone size are copied from that table; D and trimming were computed from the DNA. The table for this sample lists fewer than 120,000 clones; approximately 80% of them were counted only once. The top ten clonotypes cover roughly 6.2% of the sample.

The cohort consisted of 666 healthy bone marrow donors. Cohort members were all nominally healthy when sampled, although unrecorded immune exposures were likely present. The donor tested CMV seropositive and was one of the 289 seropositive cohort members. Every donor gave a peripheral blood sample, and the peripheral blood mononuclear cells from that sample were used for TCR beta sequencing. Genomic DNA extraction from the blood cell samples was performed with the Qiagen DNeasy Blood Extraction Kit. This clone has only one observation. Which antigen it targets is not known. No clone much larger than this one lies a single base away; base qualities are absent.

Sequenced input: PBMCs. The rearrangement combines TRBV5-6 with TRBJ1-5, with 8 bases aligning to TRBD1. This TCR was recovered from a man aged 25 to 45 in good health and CMV-seropositive. For the CDR3, the sequence is CASSRGPTGGRSNQPQHF. The nucleotide sequence reads as follows: TGTGCCAGCAGTCGGGGTCCAACAGGGGGTAGGAGCAATCAGCCCCAGCATTTT.